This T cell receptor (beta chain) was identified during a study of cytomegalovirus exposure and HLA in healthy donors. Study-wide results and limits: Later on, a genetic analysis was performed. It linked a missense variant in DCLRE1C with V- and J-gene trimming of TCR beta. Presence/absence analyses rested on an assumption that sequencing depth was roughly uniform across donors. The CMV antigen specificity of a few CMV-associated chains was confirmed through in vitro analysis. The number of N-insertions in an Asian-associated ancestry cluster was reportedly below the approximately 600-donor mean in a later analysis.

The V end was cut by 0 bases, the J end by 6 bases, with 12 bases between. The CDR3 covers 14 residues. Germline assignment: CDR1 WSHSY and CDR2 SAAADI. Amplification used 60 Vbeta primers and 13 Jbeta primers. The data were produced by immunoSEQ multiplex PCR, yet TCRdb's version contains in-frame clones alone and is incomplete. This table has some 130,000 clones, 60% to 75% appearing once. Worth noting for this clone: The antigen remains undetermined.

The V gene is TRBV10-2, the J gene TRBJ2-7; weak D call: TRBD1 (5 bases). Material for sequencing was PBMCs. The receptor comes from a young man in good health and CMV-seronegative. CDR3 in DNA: TGCGCCAGCAGTGAGTCCAGGACACTAAGCGAGCAGTACTTC. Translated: CASSESRTLSEQYF.